This TCR beta chain was captured in a study of T cells after yellow fever vaccination. This clonotype was counted ten times or more. From the 5' RACE reads, TCRdb called clonotypes with MiXCR, one entry per CDR3 protein. The data contain some 240,000 distinct CDR3 sequences, 3.6% of them singletons. Germline V gene sequence: CDR1 MNHEY, CDR2 SVGAGI. V shed 6 bases, J shed 0 bases, and the junction held 2 bases outside the gene matches. CDR3 length equals 14 residues. The sample here was PBMCs, taken 15 days after the yellow fever booster vaccination. The TCR originated in a man in his late teens or twenties who received the YFV17D yellow fever vaccine. The chain is built from TRBV6-5 and TRBJ2-1; 7 positions agree with TRBD2. The CDR3 region is CASRLADSYNEQFF. In nucleotides, the CDR3 is TGTGCCAGCAGGCTAGCGGACTCCTACAATGAGCAGTTCTTC.